This is a list of T cell receptor beta chains from one sample in a study of blood T cell repertoires in COVID-19. Using immunoSEQ multiplex PCR, the repertoire was profiled, and TCRdb retains in-frame clones only, with some absent. The sample holds about 350,000 clones, roughly 86% seen once. The sequencing sample was made of PBMCs or T cells enriched from blood (not recorded which). The receptors stem from a woman under 40 who had been exposed to COVID-19. Both conserved end residues are part of each CDR3. D genes are given only for firm matches.

J gene: TRBJ2-3; V gene: TRBV3-1/TRBV3-2; D gene: TRBD2; CDR3 DNA: TGTGCCAGCAGCCAAGATGCCACTAGCGAGAGTACGCAGTATTTT; CDR3 protein: CASSQDATSESTQYF
J gene: TRBJ2-5; V gene: TRBV19; D gene: TRBD2; CDR3 DNA: TGTGCCAGTAGTACCCGATTGGGAGGGCAAGAGACCCAGTACTTC; CDR3 protein: CASSTRLGGQETQYF
J gene: TRBJ2-1; V gene: TRBV9; D gene: TRBD2; CDR3 DNA: TGTGCCAGCAGCGTAGGGGCTAGCGGCCAGGCCACCTACAATGAGCAGTTCTTC; CDR3 protein: CASSVGASGQATYNEQFF
J gene: TRBJ1-4; V gene: TRBV19; D gene: NA; CDR3 DNA: TGTGCCAGTCATCAGTCGAAAGGGAGGGATCATGAAAAACTGTTTTTT; CDR3 protein: CASHQSKGRDHEKLFF
J gene: TRBJ1-2; V gene: TRBV12-5; D gene: TRBD1; CDR3 DNA: TGTGCTAGTGGTCCCCCCACAGGGGGCTTCCTATCGGCTAACTATGGCTACACCTTC; CDR3 protein: CASGPPTGGFLSANYGYTF
J gene: TRBJ2-7; V gene: TRBV9; D gene: NA; CDR3 DNA: TGTGCCAGCAGCGTAGACGGACTATACGAGCAGTACTTC; CDR3 protein: CASSVDGLYEQYF
J gene: TRBJ2-6; V gene: TRBV7-6; D gene: TRBD1; CDR3 DNA: TGTGCCAGCAGCTCAAGGGTAAAGGACAGGGGGCACTCTGGGGCCAACGTCCTGACTTTC; CDR3 protein: CASSSRVKDRGHSGANVLTF
J gene: TRBJ1-3; V gene: TRBV10-1; D gene: NA; CDR3 DNA: TGCGCCAGCAGTGACCCGACAGAGGGAAACACCATATATTTT; CDR3 protein: CASSDPTEGNTIYF
J gene: TRBJ2-5; V gene: TRBV7-9; D gene: TRBD2; CDR3 DNA: TGTGCCAGCAGCCTAGGGTCCGCGGGAGGTGGGCAAGAGACCCAGTACTTC; CDR3 protein: CASSLGSAGGGQETQYF
J gene: TRBJ1-5; V gene: TRBV5-1; D gene: TRBD1; CDR3 DNA: TGCGCCAGCAGCCCGGGGACAGGAGGACTTAGCAATCAGCCCCAGCATTTT; CDR3 protein: CASSPGTGGLSNQPQHF
J gene: TRBJ1-3; V gene: TRBV13; D gene: NA; CDR3 DNA: TGTGCCAGCAGCTTAGGCCTAAAGCAAGTGGGCAGGGCGAACACCATATATTTT; CDR3 protein: CASSLGLKQVGRANTIYF
J gene: TRBJ1-2; V gene: TRBV7-6; D gene: TRBD1; CDR3 DNA: TGTGCCAGCAGCTTAGTCGCCGACAGGGGGGGAGCGCGTAACTATGGCTACACCTTC; CDR3 protein: CASSLVADRGGARNYGYTF
J gene: TRBJ1-3; V gene: TRBV29-1; D gene: NA; CDR3 DNA: TGCAGCGGGAAGACTGGATACGGAAACACCATATATTTT; CDR3 protein: CSGKTGYGNTIYF
J gene: TRBJ1-2; V gene: TRBV5-4; D gene: TRBD1; CDR3 DNA: TGTGCCAGCAGCTTTTCCGGGACAGGGGGTTGGTATGGCTACACCTTC; CDR3 protein: CASSFSGTGGWYGYTF
J gene: TRBJ2-5; V gene: TRBV10-3; D gene: NA; CDR3 DNA: TGTGCCATCGCAACAGGGTCGGGCGAGACCCAGTACTTC; CDR3 protein: CAIATGSGETQYF
J gene: TRBJ2-1; V gene: TRBV3-1/TRBV3-2; D gene: NA; CDR3 DNA: TGTGCCAGCAGGCGCTTCGACTCATCCTACAATGAGCAGTTCTTC; CDR3 protein: CASRRFDSSYNEQFF
J gene: TRBJ2-1; V gene: TRBV5-4; D gene: NA; CDR3 DNA: TGTGCCAGCAGCCTTGACGGGAGCTCCTACAATGAGCAGTTCTTC; CDR3 protein: CASSLDGSSYNEQFF
J gene: TRBJ1-1; V gene: TRBV6-6; D gene: TRBD1; CDR3 DNA: TGTGCCAGCAGTTACGGACAGGGCGACACTGAAGCTTTCTTT; CDR3 protein: CASSYGQGDTEAFF
J gene: TRBJ2-2; V gene: TRBV11-2; D gene: NA; CDR3 DNA: TGTGCCAGCAGCTTAGTTCTGAACACCGGGGAGCTGTTTTTT; CDR3 protein: CASSLVLNTGELFF
J gene: TRBJ2-1; V gene: TRBV6-5; D gene: TRBD2; CDR3 DNA: TGTGCCAGCAGCCCACTAGCGGGAGTGAGTGAGCAGTTCTTC; CDR3 protein: CASSPLAGVSEQFF
J gene: TRBJ2-7; V gene: TRBV29-1; D gene: TRBD2; CDR3 DNA: TGCAGCGCCCGGACTAGCGGGAGTTACGAGCAGTACTTC; CDR3 protein: CSARTSGSYEQYF
J gene: TRBJ1-2; V gene: TRBV29-1; D gene: TRBD1; CDR3 DNA: TGCAGCTCGTTAGGGCTGCCTGGACAGGGGGAGTATGGCTACACCTTC; CDR3 protein: CSSLGLPGQGEYGYTF
J gene: TRBJ1-1; V gene: TRBV27; D gene: NA; CDR3 DNA: TGTGCCAGCAGTTTGATGAGAAACACTGAAGCTTTCTTT; CDR3 protein: CASSLMRNTEAFF
J gene: TRBJ1-3; V gene: TRBV7-9; D gene: TRBD1; CDR3 DNA: TGTGCCAGCAGCTTAGTGACCGGGACAGGGTCTGGAAACACCATATATTTT; CDR3 protein: CASSLVTGTGSGNTIYF
J gene: TRBJ1-1; V gene: TRBV3-1/TRBV3-2; D gene: NA; CDR3 DNA: TGTGCCAGCAGCCGTCAGGGGATCGGCACTGAAGCTTTCTTT; CDR3 protein: CASSRQGIGTEAFF
J gene: TRBJ1-2; V gene: TRBV5-1; D gene: NA; CDR3 DNA: TGCGCCAGCAGCGACACCGACTATGGCTACACCTTC; CDR3 protein: CASSDTDYGYTF